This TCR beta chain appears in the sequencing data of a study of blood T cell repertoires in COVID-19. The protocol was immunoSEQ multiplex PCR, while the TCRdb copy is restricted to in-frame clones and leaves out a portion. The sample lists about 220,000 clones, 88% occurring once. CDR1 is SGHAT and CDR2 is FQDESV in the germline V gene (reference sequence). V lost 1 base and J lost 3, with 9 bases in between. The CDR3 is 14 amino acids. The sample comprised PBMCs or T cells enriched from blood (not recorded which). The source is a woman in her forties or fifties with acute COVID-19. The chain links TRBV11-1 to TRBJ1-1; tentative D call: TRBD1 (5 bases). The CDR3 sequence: CASSLVWGDTEAFF. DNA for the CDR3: TGTGCCAGCAGCTTAGTCTGGGGGGACACTGAAGCTTTCTTT.